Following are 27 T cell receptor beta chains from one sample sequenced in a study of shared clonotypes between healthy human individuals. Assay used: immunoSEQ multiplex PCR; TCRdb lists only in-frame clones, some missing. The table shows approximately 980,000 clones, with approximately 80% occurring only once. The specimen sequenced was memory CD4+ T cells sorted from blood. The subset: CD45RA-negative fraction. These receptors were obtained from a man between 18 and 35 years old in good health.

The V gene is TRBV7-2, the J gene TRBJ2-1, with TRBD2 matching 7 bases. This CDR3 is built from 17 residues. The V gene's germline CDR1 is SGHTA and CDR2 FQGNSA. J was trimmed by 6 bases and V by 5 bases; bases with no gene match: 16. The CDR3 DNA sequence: TGTGCCAGCAGCCACACCTACCTCGCGGGAGAACGCAATGAGCAGTTCTTC. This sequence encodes CASSHTYLAGERNEQFF.

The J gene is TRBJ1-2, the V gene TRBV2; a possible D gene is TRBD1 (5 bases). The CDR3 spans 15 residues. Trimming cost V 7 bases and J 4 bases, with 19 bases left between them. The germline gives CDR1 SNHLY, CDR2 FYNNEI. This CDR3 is CASTEGSGFGYGYTF. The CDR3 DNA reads TGTGCCAGCACCGAGGGATCAGGGTTTGGCTATGGCTACACCTTC.

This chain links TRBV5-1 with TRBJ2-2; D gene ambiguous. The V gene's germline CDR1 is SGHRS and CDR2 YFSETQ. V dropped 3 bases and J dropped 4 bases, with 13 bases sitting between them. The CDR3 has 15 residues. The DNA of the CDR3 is TGCGCCAGCAGCTCCATGACATTTGGCACCGGGGAGCTGTTTTTT. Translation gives CASSSMTFGTGELFF.

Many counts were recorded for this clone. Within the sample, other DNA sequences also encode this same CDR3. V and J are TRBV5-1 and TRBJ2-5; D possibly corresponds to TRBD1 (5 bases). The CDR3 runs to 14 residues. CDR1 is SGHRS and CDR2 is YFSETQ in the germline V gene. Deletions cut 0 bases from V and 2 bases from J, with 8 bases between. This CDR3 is CASSLGQLQETQYF. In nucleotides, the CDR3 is TGCGCCAGCAGCTTGGGACAGTTACAAGAGACCCAGTACTTC.

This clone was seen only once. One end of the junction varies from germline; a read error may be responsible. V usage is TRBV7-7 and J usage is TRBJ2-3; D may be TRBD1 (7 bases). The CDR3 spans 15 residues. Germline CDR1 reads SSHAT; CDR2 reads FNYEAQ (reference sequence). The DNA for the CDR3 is TGTGCTAGCAGCCCGCAGGGGGGTAGCACAGATACGCAGTATTTT. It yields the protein CASSPQGGSTDTQYF.

The CDR3 loop is CASSRQGSAYGYTF. The CDR3 DNA reads TGTGCCAGCAGTCGACAGGGATCCGCCTATGGCTACACCTTC. The rearrangement joins TRBV6-5 to TRBJ1-2; 7 bases match TRBD1. Germline CDR1 reads MNHEY; CDR2 reads SVGAGI. There are 14 residues in the CDR3. Trimming at V came to 5 bases and at J to 4 bases, leaving 7 bases not matched to a gene.

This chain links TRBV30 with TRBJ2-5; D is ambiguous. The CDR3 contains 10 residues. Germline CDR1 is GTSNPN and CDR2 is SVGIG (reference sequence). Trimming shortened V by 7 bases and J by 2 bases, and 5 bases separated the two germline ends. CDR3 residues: CAFVQETQYF. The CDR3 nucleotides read TGTGCCTTTGTACAAGAGACCCAGTACTTC.

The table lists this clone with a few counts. For the CDR3, the DNA is TGTGCCTGGAGAGCTAATCAATGGACAGATGCCCTCTACACCTTC. This codes for CAWRANQWTDALYTF. The rearrangement links TRBV30 to TRBJ1-2; D possibly corresponds to TRBD1 (6 bases). Germline assignment: CDR1 GTSNPN and CDR2 SVGIG (reference sequence). The CDR3 sequence is 15 residues long. V was clipped by 3 bases and J by 10 bases, with 24 bases between them.

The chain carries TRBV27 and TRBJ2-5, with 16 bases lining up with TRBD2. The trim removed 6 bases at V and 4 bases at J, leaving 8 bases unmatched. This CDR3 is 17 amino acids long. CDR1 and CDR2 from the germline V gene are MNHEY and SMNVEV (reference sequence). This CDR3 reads CASSLGTSGGAGETQYF. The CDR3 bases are TGTGCCAGCAGCCTAGGGACTAGCGGGGGGGCAGGAGAGACCCAGTACTTC.

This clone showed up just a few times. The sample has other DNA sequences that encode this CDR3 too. The CDR3 DNA follows: TGCGCCAGCAGCCGAGGTGGACAGGGAACCTACGAGCAGTACTTC. This encodes CASSRGGQGTYEQYF. The V and J genes are TRBV4-3 and TRBJ2-7; 8 nucleotides align to TRBD1. Germline lookup yields CDR1 LGHNA and CDR2 YSLEER. The CDR3 has 15 amino acids. V lost 4 bases to trimming and J lost 2 bases; unmatched junction nucleotides: 7.

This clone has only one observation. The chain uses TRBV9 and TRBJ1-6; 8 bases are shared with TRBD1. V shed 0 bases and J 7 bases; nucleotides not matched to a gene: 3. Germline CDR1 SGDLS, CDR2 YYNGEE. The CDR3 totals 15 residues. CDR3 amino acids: CASSVDPGGNSPLHF. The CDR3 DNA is TGTGCCAGCAGCGTAGATCCAGGGGGCAATTCACCCCTCCACTTT.

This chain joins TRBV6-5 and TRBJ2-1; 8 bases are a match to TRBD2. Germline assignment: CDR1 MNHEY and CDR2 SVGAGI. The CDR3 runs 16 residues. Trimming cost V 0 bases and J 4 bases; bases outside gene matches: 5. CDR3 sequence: CASSYSAREAYNEQFF. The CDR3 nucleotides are TGTGCCAGCAGTTACTCCGCGCGGGAGGCTTACAATGAGCAGTTCTTC.

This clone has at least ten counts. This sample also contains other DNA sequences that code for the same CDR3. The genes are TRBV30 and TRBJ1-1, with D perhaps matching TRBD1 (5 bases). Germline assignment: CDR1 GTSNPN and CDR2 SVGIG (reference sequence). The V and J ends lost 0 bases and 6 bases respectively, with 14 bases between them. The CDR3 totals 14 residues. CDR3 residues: CAWSVGYRGAEAFF. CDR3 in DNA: TGTGCCTGGAGTGTAGGTTATAGGGGAGCTGAAGCTTTCTTT.

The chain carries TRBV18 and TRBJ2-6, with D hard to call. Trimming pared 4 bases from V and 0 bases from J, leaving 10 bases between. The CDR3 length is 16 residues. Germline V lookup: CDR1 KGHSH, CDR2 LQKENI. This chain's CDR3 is CASSQLFLSGANVLTF. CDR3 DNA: TGTGCCAGCTCACAGTTATTCCTCTCTGGGGCCAACGTCCTGACTTTC.

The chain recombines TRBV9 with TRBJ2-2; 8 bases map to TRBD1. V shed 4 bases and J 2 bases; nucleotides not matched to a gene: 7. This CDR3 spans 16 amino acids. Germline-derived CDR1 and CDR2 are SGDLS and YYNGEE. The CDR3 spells CASSPQGAFNTGELFF. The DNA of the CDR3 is TGTGCCAGCAGCCCTCAGGGGGCCTTCAACACCGGGGAGCTGTTTTTT.

CDR3 sequence (DNA): TGCGCCAGCAGCTCGGGGGGCCAGGGAGAGACCCAGTACTTC. Protein sequence: CASSSGGQGETQYF. The V gene is TRBV5-1, the J gene TRBJ2-5, with D possibly being TRBD2 (7 bases). Trimming took off 3 bases at V and 4 bases at J, with 13 bases between the two ends. The CDR3 spans 14 residues. Germline V gene lookup returns CDR1 SGHRS and CDR2 YFSETQ.

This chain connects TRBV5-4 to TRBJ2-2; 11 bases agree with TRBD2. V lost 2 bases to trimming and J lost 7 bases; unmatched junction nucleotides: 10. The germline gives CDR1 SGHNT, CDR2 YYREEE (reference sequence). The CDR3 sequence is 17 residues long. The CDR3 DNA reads TGTGCCAGCAGCTTTAGCGTGACTAGCGGGACAATCGGGGAGCTGTTTTTT. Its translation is CASSFSVTSGTIGELFF. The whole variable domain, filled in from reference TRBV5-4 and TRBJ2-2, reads ETGVTQSPTHLIKTRGQQVTLRCSSQSGHNTVSWYQQALGQGPQFIFQYYREEENGRGNFPPRFSGLQFPNYSSELNVNALELDDSALYLCASSFSVTSGTIGELFFGEGSRLTVL.

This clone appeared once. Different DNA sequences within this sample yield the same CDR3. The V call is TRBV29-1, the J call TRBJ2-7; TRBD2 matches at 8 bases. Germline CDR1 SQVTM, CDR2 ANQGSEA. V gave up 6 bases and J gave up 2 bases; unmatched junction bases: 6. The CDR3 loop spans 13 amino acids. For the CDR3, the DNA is TGCAGCGTCGGGGCGGGGGGCACCTACGAGCAGTACTTC. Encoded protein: CSVGAGGTYEQYF.

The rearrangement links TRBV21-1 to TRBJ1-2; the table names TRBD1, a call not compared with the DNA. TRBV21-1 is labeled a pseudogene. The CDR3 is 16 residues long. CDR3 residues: CASSSPGTGLLYGYTF. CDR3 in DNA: TGTGCCAGCAGCAGTCCCGGGACAGGGCTCCTCTATGGCTACACCTTC.

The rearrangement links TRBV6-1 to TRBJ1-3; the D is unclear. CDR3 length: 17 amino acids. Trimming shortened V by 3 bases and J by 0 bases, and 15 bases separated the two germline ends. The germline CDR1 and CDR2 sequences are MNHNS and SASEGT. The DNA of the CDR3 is TGTGCCAGCAGTGATCGGGCAGCCGCCTTCTCTGGAAACACCATATATTTT. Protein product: CASSDRAAAFSGNTIYF.

The DNA for the CDR3 is TGCGCCAGCAGCCTCAGGGGGACTAGCACAGATACGCAGTATTTT. As protein: CASSLRGTSTDTQYF. The chain links TRBV5-1 to TRBJ2-3, with TRBD1 as a possible D gene (7 bases). The CDR3 runs to 15 residues. V was pared by 4 bases and J by 0 bases, with 12 bases between. Germline CDR1 is SGHRS and CDR2 is YFSETQ.

DNA for the CDR3: TGTGCCAGCAGCTTGACGGCAGGGGGAACCGGGGAGCTGTTTTTT. It specifies CASSLTAGGTGELFF. The J gene is TRBJ2-2, the V gene TRBV5-6, with 7 bases fitting TRBD1. V lost 1 base, J lost 5 bases, and 5 bases stayed unmatched. Germline V gene lookup returns CDR1 SGHDT and CDR2 YYEEEE. The CDR3 consists of 15 residues.

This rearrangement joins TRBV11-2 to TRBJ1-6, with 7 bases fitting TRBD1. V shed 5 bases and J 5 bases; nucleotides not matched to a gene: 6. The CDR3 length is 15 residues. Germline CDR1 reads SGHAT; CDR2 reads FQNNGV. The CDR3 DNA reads TGTGCCAGCAGCCTCAGGGGGACAGATAATTCACCCCTCCACTTT. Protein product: CASSLRGTDNSPLHF.

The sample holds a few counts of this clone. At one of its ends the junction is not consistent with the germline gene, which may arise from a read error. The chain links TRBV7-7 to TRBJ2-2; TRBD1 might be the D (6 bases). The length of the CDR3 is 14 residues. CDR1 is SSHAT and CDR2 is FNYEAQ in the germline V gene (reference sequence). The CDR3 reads CASSSTGPTGELFF. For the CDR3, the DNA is TGTGCTAGCAGTAGCACAGGGCCCACCGGGGAGCTGTTTTTT.

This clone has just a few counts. The CDR3 DNA reads as TGTGCCAGCAGCGTAGACAGGCAGAATGAGCAGTTCTTC. Amino acids: CASSVDRQNEQFF. The chain employs TRBV6-4 and TRBJ2-1, with a tentative D call TRBD1 (6 bases). The CDR3 spans 13 residues. Germline V gene lookup returns CDR1 MRHNA and CDR2 SNTAGT. V lost 6 bases, J lost 7 bases, and 13 bases lay in between.

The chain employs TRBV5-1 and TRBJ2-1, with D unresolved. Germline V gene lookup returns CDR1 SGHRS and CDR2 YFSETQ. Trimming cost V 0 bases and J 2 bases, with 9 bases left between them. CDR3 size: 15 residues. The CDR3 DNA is TGCGCCAGCAGCTTGGGCCCAGAACCCTACAATGAGCAGTTCTTC. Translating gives CASSLGPEPYNEQFF.

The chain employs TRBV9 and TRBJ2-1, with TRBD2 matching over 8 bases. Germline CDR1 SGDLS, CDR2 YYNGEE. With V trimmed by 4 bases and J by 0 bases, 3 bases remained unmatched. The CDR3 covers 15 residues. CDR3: CASSRTSLSYNEQFF. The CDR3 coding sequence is TGTGCCAGCAGCCGGACTAGCCTCTCCTACAATGAGCAGTTCTTC.